The subject of this entry is one T cell receptor beta chain. Its antigen remains unknown. This sample was taken from a study of cytomegalovirus exposure and HLA in healthy donors. The wider study: Inside one of the first data releases sat 80 million to 95 million unique TCRs taken from HLA-typed donors. Overall study findings and caveats: Previously analyzed data showed that most TCR beta V segments were productive at a frequency of about 90% or about 30%. Association of a missense DCLRE1C variant with TCR beta V- and J-gene trimming was reported in a later analysis.

The study ran its PCR with 60 Vbeta and 13 Jbeta primers. Libraries were prepared by immunoSEQ multiplex PCR; TCRdb keeps only in-frame clonotypes and omits some of them. This table holds just over 85,000 clones, around three quarters found once. This TCR was sampled from a man aged 35 to 55 in good health and CMV-seronegative. Sample: PBMCs.

CDR3 amino acids: CASSLLSQGGGGYTF. The CDR3, as DNA: TGTGCCAGCAGTTTACTTTCACAGGGTGGCGGGGGCTACACCTTC. The chain recombines TRBV27 with TRBJ1-2, with D possibly matching TRBD1 (6 bases). V was shortened by 2 bases and J by 8 bases, with 18 bases between the two germline ends. Germline CDR1 MNHEY, CDR2 SMNVEV (reference sequence). The CDR3 has 15 amino acids.